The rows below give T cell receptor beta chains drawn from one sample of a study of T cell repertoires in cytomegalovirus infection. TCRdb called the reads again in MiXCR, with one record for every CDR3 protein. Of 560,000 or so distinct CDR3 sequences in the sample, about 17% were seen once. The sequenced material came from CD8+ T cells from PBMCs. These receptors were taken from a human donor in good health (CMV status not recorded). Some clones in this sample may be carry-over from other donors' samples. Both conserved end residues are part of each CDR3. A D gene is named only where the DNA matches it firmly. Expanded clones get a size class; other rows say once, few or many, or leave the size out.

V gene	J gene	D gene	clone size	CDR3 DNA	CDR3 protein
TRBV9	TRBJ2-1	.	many	TGTGCCAGCAGCGTGGCGTACAATGAGCAGTTCTTC	CASSVAYNEQFF
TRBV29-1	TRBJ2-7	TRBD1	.	TGCAGCGTTGAAGCTGGGACAGGGGGCTACGAGCAGTACTTC	CSVEAGTGGYEQYF
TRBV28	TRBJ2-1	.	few	TGTGCCAGCAGGTGGGCCGACCCTCTCTCCTACAATGAGCAGTTCTTC	CASRWADPLSYNEQFF
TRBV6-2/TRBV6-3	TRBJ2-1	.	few	TGTGCCAGCAGTTACTATAGCTCGGGGGAGCAGTTCTTC	CASSYYSSGEQFF
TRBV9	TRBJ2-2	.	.	TGTGCCAGCAGCGTAGCTCGGATTAGCCTGAACACCGGGGAGCTGTTTTTT	CASSVARISLNTGELFF
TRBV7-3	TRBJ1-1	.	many	TGTGCCAGCAGCTCCATAGGGACGGGCACTGAAGCTTTCTTT	CASSSIGTGTEAFF
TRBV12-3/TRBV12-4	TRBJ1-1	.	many	TGTGCCAGCAGTTTCTTCGCCTACGGGGGAAGCACTGAAGCTTTCTTT	CASSFFAYGGSTEAFF
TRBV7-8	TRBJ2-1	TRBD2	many	TGTGCCAGCAGCTTAACCTTGGGACTAGCGGGGGTCCGAGGGCAGTTCTTC	CASSLTLGLAGVRGQFF
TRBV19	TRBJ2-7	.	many	TGTGCCAGTAGTATCTCCAACCGGGGCCCGGGGCACGAGCAGTACTTC	CASSISNRGPGHEQYF
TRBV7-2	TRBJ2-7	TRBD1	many	TGTGCCAGCAGCTTAAGGGGACAGAGCGAGCAGTACTTC	CASSLRGQSEQYF
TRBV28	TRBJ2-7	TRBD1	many	TGTGCCAGCAGTTTGGGACAGCCTAACATCCCAACCTACGAGCAGTACTTC	CASSLGQPNIPTYEQYF
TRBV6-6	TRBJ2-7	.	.	TGTGCCAGCAGTTACTCGAGGCCGGGACATCCGACGGGCGAGCAGTACTTC	CASSYSRPGHPTGEQYF
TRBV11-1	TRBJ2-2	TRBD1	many	TGTGCCAGCAGCCCCACCGGGACAGGGGATGTATCGGACACCGGGGAGCTGTTTTTT	CASSPTGTGDVSDTGELFF
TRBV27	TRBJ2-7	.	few	TGTGCCAGCAGTTTAAGGGGCGCAGTGGGCTCCTACGAGCAGTACTTC	CASSLRGAVGSYEQYF
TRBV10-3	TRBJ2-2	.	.	TGTGCCATCAGTGTGGGCAGTCTGAACACCGAGGAGCTGTTTTTT	CAISVGSLNTEELFF
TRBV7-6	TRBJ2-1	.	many	TGTGCCAGCAGCCCGGGGCCAGGACCCTACAATGAGCAGTTCTTC	CASSPGPGPYNEQFF
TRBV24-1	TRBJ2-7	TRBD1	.	TGTGCCACCAGTGATAAAACCGGGACAGCAGTCTACGAGCAGTACTTC	CATSDKTGTAVYEQYF
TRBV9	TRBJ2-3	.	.	TGTGCCAGCAGCGTAGACCCATCCACAGATACGCAGTATTTT	CASSVDPSTDTQYF
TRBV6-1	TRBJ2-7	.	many	TGTGCCAGCAGTTCCTTAAGAGTGAACTTCTACGAGCAGTACTTC	CASSSLRVNFYEQYF
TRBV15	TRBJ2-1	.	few	TGTGCCACCAGCATCTTAGACGTGTACAATGAGCAGTTCTTC	CATSILDVYNEQFF
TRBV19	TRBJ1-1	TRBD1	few	TGTGCCAGTAGTATTCCTGACAGGGGACTATACACTGAAGCTTTCTTT	CASSIPDRGLYTEAFF
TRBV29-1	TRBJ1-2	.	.	TGCAGCGTTGAAGGGAGGCAGCCTACCTATGGCTACACCTTC	CSVEGRQPTYGYTF
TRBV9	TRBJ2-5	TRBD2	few	TGTGCCAGCAGACCCAGCGGGAGGCCGCAAGAGACCCAGTACTTC	CASRPSGRPQETQYF
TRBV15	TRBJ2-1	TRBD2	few	TGTGCCACCAGCAGGTGGACTAGCGGGAGGTGGAATGAGCAGTTCTTC	CATSRWTSGRWNEQFF
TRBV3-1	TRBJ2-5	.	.	TGTGCCAGCAGCCAGGACGCCAGGGACCTCGCCTCGGGAGAGACCCAGTACTTC	CASSQDARDLASGETQYF
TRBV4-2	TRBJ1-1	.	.	TGTGCCGGGAAGGGCTCGAACACTGAAGCTTTCTTT	CAGKGSNTEAFF
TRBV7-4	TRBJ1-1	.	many	TGTGCCAGCAGCTGTTTTGACGAGAACACTGAAGCTTTCTTT	CASSCFDENTEAFF
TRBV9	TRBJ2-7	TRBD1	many	TGTGCCAGCAGCGTTGGACAGGGGGCCTACGAGCAGTACTTC	CASSVGQGAYEQYF
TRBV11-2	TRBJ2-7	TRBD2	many	TGTGCCAGCAGCTTAACGACTAGCGGCAGCGAGCAGTACTTC	CASSLTTSGSEQYF
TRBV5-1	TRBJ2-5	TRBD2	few	TGCGCCAGCAGCCCCAGGGGTAGCGGGGGAGAGACCCAGTACTTC	CASSPRGSGGETQYF
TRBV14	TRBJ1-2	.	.	TGTGCCAGCAGCCAAGAAAGTACAGGGCTCTATGGCTACACCTTC	CASSQESTGLYGYTF
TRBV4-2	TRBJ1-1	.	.	TGTGCCAGCAGCCGCACTCTCAACCGGTTGGCTGAAGCTTTCTTT	CASSRTLNRLAEAFF
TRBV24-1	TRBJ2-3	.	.	TGTGCCACCAGTGCGAAGCACGGTGACACAGATACGCAGTATTTT	CATSAKHGDTDTQYF
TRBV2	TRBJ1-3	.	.	TGTGCCACCCAGGGGCAAGGCACCATATATTTT	CATQGQGTIYF
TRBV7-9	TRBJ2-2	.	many	TGTGCCAGCAGCCCTTATTCGTCAGGGTTGGTCGGGGAGCTGTTTTTT	CASSPYSSGLVGELFF
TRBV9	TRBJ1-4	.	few	TGTGCCAGCAACCTCGCGGGGACTAATGAAAAACTGTTTTTT	CASNLAGTNEKLFF
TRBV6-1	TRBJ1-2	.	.	TGTGCCAGCAGTGAAGAGGTCGGGATCGGCTACACCTTC	CASSEEVGIGYTF
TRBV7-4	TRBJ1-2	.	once	TGTGCCAGCAGCTTATGGCAGGGAGGGGACTATGGCTACACCTTC	CASSLWQGGDYGYTF
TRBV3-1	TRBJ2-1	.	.	TGTGCCAGCAGCCAATTATACAATGAGCAGTTCTTC	CASSQLYNEQFF
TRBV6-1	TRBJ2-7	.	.	TGTGCCAGCAGTGTACCACAACTGCGCGACGAGCAGTACTTC	CASSVPQLRDEQYF
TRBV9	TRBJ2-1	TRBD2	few	TGTGCCAGCAGCGTAGGGACTAGCGGCTCCTACAATGAGCAGTTCTTC	CASSVGTSGSYNEQFF
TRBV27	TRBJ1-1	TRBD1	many	TGTGCCAGCAGTTGGGGCAGGGGGACTGAAGCTTTCTTT	CASSWGRGTEAFF
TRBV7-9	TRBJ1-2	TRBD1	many	TGTGCCAGCAGCTATGACAGGGGAATCTATGGCTACACCTTC	CASSYDRGIYGYTF
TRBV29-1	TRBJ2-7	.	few	TGCAGCGTCACCGATGCCACGATTTACGAGCAGTACTTC	CSVTDATIYEQYF
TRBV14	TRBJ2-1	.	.	TGTGCCAGCAGCCAGGGGATTAACGAGCAGTTCTTC	CASSQGINEQFF
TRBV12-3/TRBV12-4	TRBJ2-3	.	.	TGTGCCAGCATCCCAGCGGAACGCACAGATACGCAGTATTTT	CASIPAERTDTQYF
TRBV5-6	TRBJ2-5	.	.	TGTGCCAGCAGCTTTGGCCCCCAGCGGGAGACCCAGTACTTC	CASSFGPQRETQYF
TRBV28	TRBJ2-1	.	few	TGTGCCAGCAGTTCCACAGGGGGACTAGCAGTCTACAATGAGCAGTTCTTC	CASSSTGGLAVYNEQFF
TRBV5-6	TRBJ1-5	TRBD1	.	TGTGCCAGCAGCTCAGCCGGGACAGGGGATGCTCAGCCCCAGCATTTT	CASSSAGTGDAQPQHF
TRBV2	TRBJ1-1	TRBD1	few	TGTGCCAGCAGCCCAACCTGGACAGGGATCGAAGCTTTCTTT	CASSPTWTGIEAFF
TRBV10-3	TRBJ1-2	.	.	TGTGCCATCAGTGAGTCGATGGGGGGCCACTATGGCTACACCTTC	CAISESMGGHYGYTF
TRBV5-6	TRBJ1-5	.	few	TGTGCCAGCAGCTTGGGTGCAGGGACCGAATTTAGTGCCCAGCATTTT	CASSLGAGTEFSAQHF
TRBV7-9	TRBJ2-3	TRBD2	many	TGTGCCAGCAGCTTTCGTGGGAGTGGCGGGAGATTCACAGATACGCAGTATTTT	CASSFRGSGGRFTDTQYF
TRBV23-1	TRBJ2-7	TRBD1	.	TGCGCCAGCAGTCAATCCAGCGCCCTGGGACAGAGAAGCTCCTACGAGCAGTACTTC	CASSQSSALGQRSSYEQYF
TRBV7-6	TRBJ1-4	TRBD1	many	TGTGCCAGCAGTCCGGTCCTGACAGGGGGTGATGAAAAACTGTTTTTT	CASSPVLTGGDEKLFF
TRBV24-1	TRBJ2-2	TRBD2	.	TGTGCCACCAGTGAAACATCGGGACTAGCGGGAAACACCGGGGAGCTGTTTTTT	CATSETSGLAGNTGELFF
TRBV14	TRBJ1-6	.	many	TGTGCCAGCAGCCTAGGAGGGGTCGATTCACCCCTCCACTTT	CASSLGGVDSPLHF
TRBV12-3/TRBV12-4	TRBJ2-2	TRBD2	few	TGTGCCAGCAACCCATCCGGCGGGAGTACCGGGGAGCTGTTTTTT	CASNPSGGSTGELFF
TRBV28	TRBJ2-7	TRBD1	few	TGTGCCAGCAGTTCCCCTTCGGACAGGGCGGATAGCTACGAGCAGTACTTC	CASSSPSDRADSYEQYF